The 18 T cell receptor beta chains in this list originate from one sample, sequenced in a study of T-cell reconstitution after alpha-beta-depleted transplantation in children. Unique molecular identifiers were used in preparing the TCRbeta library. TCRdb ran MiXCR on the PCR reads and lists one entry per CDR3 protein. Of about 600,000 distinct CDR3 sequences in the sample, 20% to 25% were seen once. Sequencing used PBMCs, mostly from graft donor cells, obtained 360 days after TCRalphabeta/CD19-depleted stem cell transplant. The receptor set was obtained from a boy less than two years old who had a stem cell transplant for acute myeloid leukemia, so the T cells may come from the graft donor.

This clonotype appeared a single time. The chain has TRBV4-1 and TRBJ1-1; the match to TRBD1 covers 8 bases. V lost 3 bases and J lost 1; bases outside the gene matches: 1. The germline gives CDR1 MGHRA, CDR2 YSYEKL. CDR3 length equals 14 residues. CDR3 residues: CASSHTGGNTEAFF. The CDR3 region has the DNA TGCGCCAGCAGCCACACAGGGGGGAACACTGAAGCTTTCTTT.

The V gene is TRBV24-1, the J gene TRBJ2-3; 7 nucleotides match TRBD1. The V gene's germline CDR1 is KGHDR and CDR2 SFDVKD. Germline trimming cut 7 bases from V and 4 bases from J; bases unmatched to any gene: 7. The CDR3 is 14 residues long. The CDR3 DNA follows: TGTGCCACCAGAGACAGGGAGAGGTCAGATACGCAGTATTTT. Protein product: CATRDRERSDTQYF.

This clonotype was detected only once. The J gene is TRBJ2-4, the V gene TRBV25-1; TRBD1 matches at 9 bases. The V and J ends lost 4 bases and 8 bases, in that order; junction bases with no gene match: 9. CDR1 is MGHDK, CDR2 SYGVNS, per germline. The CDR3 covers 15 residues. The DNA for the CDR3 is TGTGCCAGCAGTGGGGCCGGGACAGGGAGGGACATTCAGTACTTC. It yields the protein CASSGAGTGRDIQYF.

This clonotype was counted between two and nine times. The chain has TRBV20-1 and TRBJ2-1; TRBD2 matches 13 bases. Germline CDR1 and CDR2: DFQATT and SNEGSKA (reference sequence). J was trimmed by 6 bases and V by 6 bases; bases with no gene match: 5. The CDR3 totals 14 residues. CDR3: CSAQTSGGFNEQFF. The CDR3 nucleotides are TGCAGTGCCCAGACTAGCGGGGGGTTCAATGAGCAGTTCTTC.

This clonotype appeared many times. The CDR3 protein is CASTGGFSNQPQHF. The CDR3 nucleotides read TGCGCCAGCACCGGAGGGTTCAGCAATCAGCCCCAGCATTTT. The chain carries TRBV4-1 and TRBJ1-5; D gene ambiguous. The CDR3 runs 14 residues. The germline V gene encodes CDR1 MGHRA and CDR2 YSYEKL. V lost 7 bases to trimming and J lost 1 base, with 11 bases between them.

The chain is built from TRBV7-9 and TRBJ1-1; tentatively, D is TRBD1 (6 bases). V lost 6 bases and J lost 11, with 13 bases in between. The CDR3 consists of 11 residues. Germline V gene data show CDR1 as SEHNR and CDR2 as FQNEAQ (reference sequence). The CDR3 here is CASRAQGGAFF. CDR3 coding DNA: TGTGCCAGCAGGGCACAGGGAGGTGCTTTCTTT.

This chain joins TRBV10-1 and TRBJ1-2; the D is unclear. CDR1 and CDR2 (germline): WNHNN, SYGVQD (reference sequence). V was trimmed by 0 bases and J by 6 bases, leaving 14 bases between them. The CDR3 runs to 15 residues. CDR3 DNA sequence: TGCGCCAGCAGTGAGTCGGGATATGCCGGCGATGGCTACACCTTC. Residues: CASSESGYAGDGYTF.

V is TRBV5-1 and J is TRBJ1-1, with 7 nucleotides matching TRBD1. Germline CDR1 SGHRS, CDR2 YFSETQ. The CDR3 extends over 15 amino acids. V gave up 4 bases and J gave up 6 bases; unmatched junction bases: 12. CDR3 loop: CASSPGTVENAEAFF. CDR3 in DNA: TGCGCCAGCAGCCCCGGGACAGTCGAAAACGCTGAAGCTTTCTTT.

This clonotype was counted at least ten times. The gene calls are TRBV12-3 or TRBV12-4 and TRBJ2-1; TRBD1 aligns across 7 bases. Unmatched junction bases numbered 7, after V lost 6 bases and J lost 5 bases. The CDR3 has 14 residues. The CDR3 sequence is CASSRDSQNNEQFF. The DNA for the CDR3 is TGTGCCAGCAGCAGGGACAGTCAAAACAATGAGCAGTTCTTC.

The DNA of the CDR3 is TGCAGTGCTAGAGCCAGGGATGGCTACGAGCAGTACGTC. This gives the protein CSARARDGYEQYV. The chain couples TRBV20-1 to TRBJ2-7; D is perhaps TRBD1 (5 bases). The CDR3 runs to 13 residues. Germline V CDR1 and CDR2: DFQATT, SNEGSKA (reference sequence). V dropped 1 base and J dropped 3 bases, with 10 bases sitting between them.

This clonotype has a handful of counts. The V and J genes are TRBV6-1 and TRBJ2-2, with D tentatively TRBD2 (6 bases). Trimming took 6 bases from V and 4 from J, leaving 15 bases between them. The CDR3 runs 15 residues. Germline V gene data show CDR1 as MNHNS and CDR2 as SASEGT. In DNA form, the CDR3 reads TGTGCCAGCAGCCCACCAGGGACTGGCACCGGGGAGCTGTTTTTT. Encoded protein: CASSPPGTGTGELFF.

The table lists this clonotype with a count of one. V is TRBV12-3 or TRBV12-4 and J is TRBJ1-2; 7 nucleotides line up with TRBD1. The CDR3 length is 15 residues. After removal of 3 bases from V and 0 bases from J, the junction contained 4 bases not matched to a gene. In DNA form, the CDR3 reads TGTGCCAGCAGTTTGCGACAGGGTACTAACTATGGCTACACCTTC. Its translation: CASSLRQGTNYGYTF.

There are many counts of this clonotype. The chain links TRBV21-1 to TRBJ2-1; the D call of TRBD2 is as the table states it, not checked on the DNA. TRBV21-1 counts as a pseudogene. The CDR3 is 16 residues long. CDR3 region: CASSKGGKTSRREQFF. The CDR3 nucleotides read TGTGCCAGCAGCAAAGGTGGAAAAACTAGCCGGCGGGAGCAGTTCTTC.

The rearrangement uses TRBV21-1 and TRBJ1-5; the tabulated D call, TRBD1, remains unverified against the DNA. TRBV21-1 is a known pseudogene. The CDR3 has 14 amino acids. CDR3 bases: TGTGCCACCATGGGGTACAGGGCTCCTCAGCCCCAGCATTTT. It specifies CATMGYRAPQPQHF.

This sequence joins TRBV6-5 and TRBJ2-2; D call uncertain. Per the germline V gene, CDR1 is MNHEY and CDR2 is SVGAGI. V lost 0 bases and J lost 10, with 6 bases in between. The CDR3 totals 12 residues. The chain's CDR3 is CASSYSSQELFF. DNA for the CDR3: TGTGCCAGCAGTTACTCATCCCAGGAGCTGTTTTTT.

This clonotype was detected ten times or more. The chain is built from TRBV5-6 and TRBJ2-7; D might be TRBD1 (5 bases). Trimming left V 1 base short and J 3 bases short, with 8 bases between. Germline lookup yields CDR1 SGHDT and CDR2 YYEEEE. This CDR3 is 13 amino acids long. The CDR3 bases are TGTGCCAGCAGCTTGACAGGTGTCTACGAGCAGTACGTC. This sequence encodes CASSLTGVYEQYV.

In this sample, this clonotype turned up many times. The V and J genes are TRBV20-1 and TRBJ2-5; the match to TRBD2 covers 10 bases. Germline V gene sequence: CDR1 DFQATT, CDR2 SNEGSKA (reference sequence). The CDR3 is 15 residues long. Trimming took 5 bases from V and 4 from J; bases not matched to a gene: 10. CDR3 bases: TGCAGTGCTCTCCGGACTAGCGGCGGAGGAGAGACCCAGTACTTC. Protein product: CSALRTSGGGETQYF.

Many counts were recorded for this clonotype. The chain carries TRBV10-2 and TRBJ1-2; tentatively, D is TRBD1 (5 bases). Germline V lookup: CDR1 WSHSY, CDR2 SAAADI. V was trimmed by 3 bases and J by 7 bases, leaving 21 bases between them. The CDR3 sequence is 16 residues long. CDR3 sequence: CASSEVVQGPSIGYTF. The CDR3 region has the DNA TGCGCCAGCAGTGAAGTAGTGCAGGGACCTTCTATTGGCTACACCTTC.